This TCR beta chain came from a study of Ad26.COV2.S vaccination and SARS-CoV-2 variants. Study overall: Ad26.COV2.S shots went into the muscle once or twice, 56 days apart. Study-wide findings and caveats: After vaccination, reports described spike-specific CD8+ and CD4+ T cell responses as showing substantial breadth.

CDR1 is MNHEY, CDR2 SVGAGI, per germline. This CDR3 contains 15 residues. Trimming cost V 5 bases and J 2 bases; bases outside gene matches: 8. Regarding treatment: approximately 18 received Ad26.COV2.S at low or high dose, single or two shots; roughly five received placebo; per-sample allocation not given. Day 63 following the first vaccine or placebo injection was when the samples were taken. In Boston, the donor was an adult between 18-55 years of age. The shot given was an Ad26 vector that makes Wuhan-strain SARS-CoV-2 spike. As for this clone: Its antigen is still unknown.

The repertoire was sequenced with immunoSEQ multiplex PCR; TCRdb's copy has only in-frame clones and lacks some. Of fewer than 800,000 clones detected, around 90% appear once; the ten largest clones hold approximately 1.5%. The V and J genes are TRBV6-5 and TRBJ2-5; the match to TRBD2 covers 7 bases. The sequences come from peripheral blood, collected in a trial of Ad26.COV2.S vaccine versus placebo. The sequence derives from a person aged 18 to 65 who received the Ad26.COV2.S COVID-19 vaccine or a placebo. The chain's CDR3 is CASSLGAGRQETQYF. The CDR3 nucleotides are TGTGCCAGCAGTCTAGGAGCGGGAAGGCAAGAGACCCAGTACTTC.